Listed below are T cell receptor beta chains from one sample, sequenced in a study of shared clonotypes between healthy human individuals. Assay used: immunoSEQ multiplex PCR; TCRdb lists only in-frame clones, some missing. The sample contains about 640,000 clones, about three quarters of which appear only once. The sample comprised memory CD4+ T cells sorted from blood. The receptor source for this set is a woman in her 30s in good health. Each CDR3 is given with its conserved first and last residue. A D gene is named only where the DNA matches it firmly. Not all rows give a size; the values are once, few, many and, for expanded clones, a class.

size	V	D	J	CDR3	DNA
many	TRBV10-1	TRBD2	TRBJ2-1	CASSEEGLAGNSYNEQFF	TGCGCCAGCAGTGAGGAGGGACTAGCGGGAAACTCCTACAATGAGCAGTTCTTC
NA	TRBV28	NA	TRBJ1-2	CASSWGASYGYTF	TGTGCCAGCAGTTGGGGGGCTAGCTATGGCTACACCTTC
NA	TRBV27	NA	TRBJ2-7	CASSFSEGPYEQYF	TGTGCCAGCAGTTTCTCGGAAGGGCCCTACGAGCAGTACTTC
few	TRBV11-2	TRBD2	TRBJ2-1	CASSHTSDEQFF	TGTGCCAGCAGCCATACTAGCGATGAGCAGTTCTTC
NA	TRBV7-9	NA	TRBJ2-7	CASSYGISTDSYEQYF	TGTGCCAGCAGCTATGGCATATCGACGGATTCCTACGAGCAGTACTTC
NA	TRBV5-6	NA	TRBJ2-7	CASSLVGAPRGEQYF	TGTGCCAGCAGCTTGGTCGGGGCCCCTCGAGGCGAGCAGTACTTC
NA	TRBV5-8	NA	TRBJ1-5	CASSLEPKGPQHF	TGTGCCAGCAGCTTGGAACCCAAAGGGCCCCAGCATTTT
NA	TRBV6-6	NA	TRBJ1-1	CASSYRQKDEAFF	TGTGCCAGCAGTTACAGACAGAAAGATGAAGCTTTCTTT
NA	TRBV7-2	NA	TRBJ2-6	CASSFQNSGANVLTF	TGTGCCAGCAGCTTTCAGAACTCTGGGGCCAACGTCCTGACTTTC
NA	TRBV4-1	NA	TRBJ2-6	CASSHHAGTADSGANVLTF	TGCGCCAGCAGCCATCACGCCGGGACCGCCGACTCTGGGGCCAACGTCCTGACTTTC
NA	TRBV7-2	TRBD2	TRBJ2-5	CASSPGLAGVARETQYF	TGTGCCAGCAGCCCGGGACTAGCGGGAGTGGCTAGGGAGACCCAGTACTTC
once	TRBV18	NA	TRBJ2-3	CASSPLADTQYF	TGTGCCAGCTCACCACTGGCAGATACGCAGTATTTT
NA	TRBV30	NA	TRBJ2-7	CAWRSGRGYEQYF	TGTGCCTGGAGGTCGGGCAGGGGCTACGAGCAGTACTTC
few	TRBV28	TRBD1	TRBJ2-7	CARTGDEQYF	TGTGCTCGGACAGGAGACGAGCAGTACTTC
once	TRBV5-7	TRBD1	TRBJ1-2	CASSLFGQGVVGYGYTF	TGTGCCAGCAGCTTGTTCGGACAGGGGGTAGTAGGGTATGGCTACACCTTC
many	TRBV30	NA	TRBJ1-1	CAWERVRWEAFF	TGTGCCTGGGAGAGGGTTAGGTGGGAAGCTTTCTTT
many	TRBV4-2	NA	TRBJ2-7	CASSQSLSLGAGEQYF	TGTGCCAGCAGCCAATCACTTAGCCTAGGGGCCGGCGAGCAGTACTTC
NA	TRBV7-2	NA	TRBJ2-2	CASSLVGPGNTGELFF	TGTGCCAGCAGCTTAGTTGGGCCCGGCAACACCGGGGAGCTGTTTTTT
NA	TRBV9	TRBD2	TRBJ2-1	CASSVVSGSVNEQFF	TGTGCCAGCAGCGTAGTTAGCGGGAGTGTCAATGAGCAGTTCTTC
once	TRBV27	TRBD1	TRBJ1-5	CASSLYPPGGSNQPQHF	TGTGCCAGCAGTTTATATCCCCCAGGGGGTAGTAATCAGCCCCAGCATTTT
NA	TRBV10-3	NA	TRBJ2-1	CAISEPRLYNEQFF	TGTGCCATCAGTGAGCCTAGATTATACAATGAGCAGTTCTTC
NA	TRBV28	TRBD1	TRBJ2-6	CASSPPGTGLYSGANVLTF	TGTGCCAGCAGTCCTCCCGGGACAGGCCTCTACTCTGGGGCCAACGTCCTGACTTTC
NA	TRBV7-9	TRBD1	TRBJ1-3	CASSPTGTGAGNTIYF	TGTGCCAGCAGCCCGACTGGGACAGGGGCTGGAAACACCATATATTTT
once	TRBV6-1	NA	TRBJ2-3	CASTFRGFVTDTQYF	TGTGCCAGCACCTTCAGGGGTTTTGTCACAGATACGCAGTATTTT
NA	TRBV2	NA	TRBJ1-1	CASNRDVNTEAFF	TGTGCCAGTAACCGGGACGTAAACACTGAAGCTTTCTTT
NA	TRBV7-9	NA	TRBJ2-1	CASSRDLDSYNEQFF	TGTGCCAGCAGCCGGGACTTGGACTCCTACAATGAGCAGTTCTTC
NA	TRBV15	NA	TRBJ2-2	CATSRDYRKDPRSYTGELFF	TGTGCCACCAGCAGAGATTACAGGAAAGACCCACGCTCATACACCGGGGAGCTGTTTTTT
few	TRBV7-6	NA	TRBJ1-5	CASSRTSNQPQHF	TGTGCCAGCTCCAGGACAAGCAATCAGCCCCAGCATTTT
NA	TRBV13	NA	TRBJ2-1	CASSPANRRSPPDEQFF	TGTGCCAGCAGCCCTGCTAATCGGCGGTCTCCTCCCGATGAGCAGTTCTTC
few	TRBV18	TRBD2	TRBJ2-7	CASSPGRGTPGYEQYF	TGTGCCAGCTCACCAGGGCGGGGGACCCCGGGGTACGAGCAGTACTTC
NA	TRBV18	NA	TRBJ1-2	CASSPRENDGYTF	TGTGCCAGCTCACCCAGGGAAAATGATGGCTACACCTTC
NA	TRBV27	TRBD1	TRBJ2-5	CASRRGTGLFQETQYF	TGTGCCAGCAGGAGGGGGACAGGGCTTTTCCAAGAGACCCAGTACTTC
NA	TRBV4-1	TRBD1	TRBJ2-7	CASSQGTGGHEQYF	TGCGCCAGCAGCCAAGGGACAGGGGGCCACGAGCAGTACTTC
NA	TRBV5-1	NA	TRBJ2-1	CASSSSGSPYNEQFF	TGCGCCAGCAGCAGCAGTGGGTCTCCTTACAATGAGCAGTTCTTC
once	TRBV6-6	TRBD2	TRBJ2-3	CATLLAGGIDTQYF	TGTGCCACCTTACTAGCGGGAGGGATAGATACGCAGTATTTT
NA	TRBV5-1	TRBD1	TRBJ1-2	CASSWTGEDGYTF	TGCGCCAGCAGCTGGACAGGTGAAGATGGCTACACCTTC
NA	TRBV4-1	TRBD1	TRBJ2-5	CASSRGTVGETQYF	TGCGCCAGCAGCCGAGGGACAGTTGGAGAGACCCAGTACTTC
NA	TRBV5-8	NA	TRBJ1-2	CASSPWGRGNYGYTF	TGTGCCAGCAGCCCTTGGGGGCGGGGGAACTATGGCTACACCTTC
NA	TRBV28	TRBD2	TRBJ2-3	CASTTSGRVTDTQYF	TGTGCCAGCACGACTAGCGGGAGGGTCACAGATACGCAGTATTTT
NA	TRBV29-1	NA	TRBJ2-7	CSVTRRHNEQYF	TGCAGCGTAACAAGGAGGCACAACGAGCAGTACTTC
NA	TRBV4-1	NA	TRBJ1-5	CASSQDWAAVHQPQHF	TGCGCCAGCAGCCAAGATTGGGCAGCGGTGCATCAGCCCCAGCATTTT
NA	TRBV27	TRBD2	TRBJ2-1	CASSTSRTSSNEQFF	TGTGCCAGCAGCACCTCGAGGACTAGTAGTAATGAGCAGTTCTTC
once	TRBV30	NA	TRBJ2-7	CAWSSPGYEQYF	TGTGCCTGGAGTTCCCCGGGGTACGAGCAGTACTTC
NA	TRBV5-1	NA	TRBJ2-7	CASSKGPDLEQYF	TGCGCCAGCAGCAAGGGACCCGACCTAGAGCAGTACTTC
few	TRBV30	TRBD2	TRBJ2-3	CAWSKGTSGSTDTQYF	TGTGCCTGGAGTAAGGGGACTAGCGGGAGCACAGATACGCAGTATTTT
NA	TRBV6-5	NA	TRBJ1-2	CASSYSNHRQGYTF	TGTGCCAGCAGTTACTCGAACCACCGGCAAGGCTACACCTTC